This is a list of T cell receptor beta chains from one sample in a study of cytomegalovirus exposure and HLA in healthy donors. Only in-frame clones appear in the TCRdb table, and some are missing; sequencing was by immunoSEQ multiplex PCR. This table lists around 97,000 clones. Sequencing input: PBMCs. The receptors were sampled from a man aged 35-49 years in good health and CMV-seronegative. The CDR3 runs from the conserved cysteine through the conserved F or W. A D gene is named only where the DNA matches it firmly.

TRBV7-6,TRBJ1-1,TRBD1,TGTGCCAGCAGCCAGGGACAGCAAGCTTTCTTT,CASSQGQQAFF
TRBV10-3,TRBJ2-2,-,TGTGCCATCAGTTTCCGAGAGGAGGACGGGGAGCTGTTTTTT,CAISFREEDGELFF
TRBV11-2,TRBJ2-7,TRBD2,TGTGCCAGCAGCTTAGGTCCTAGCGGGGTACAAGGGGAGCAGTACTTC,CASSLGPSGVQGEQYF
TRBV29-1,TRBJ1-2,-,TGCAGCGCCCGAACAGGTTGGGGCTACACCTTC,CSARTGWGYTF
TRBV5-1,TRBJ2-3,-,TGCGCCAGCAGCTTGAGGCAGGGCACAGATACGCAGTATTTT,CASSLRQGTDTQYF
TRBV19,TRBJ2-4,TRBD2,TGTGCCTGTAGTGTCGGACTAGCGGACATTCAGTACTTC,CACSVGLADIQYF
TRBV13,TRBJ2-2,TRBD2,TGTGCCAGCGGCTTAGGATCAACTAGCGGGAGGACCGGGGAGCTGTTTTTT,CASGLGSTSGRTGELFF
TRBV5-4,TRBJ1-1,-,TGTGCCAGCAGCTTGGCCAGGGTCGGCACTGAAGCTTTCTTT,CASSLARVGTEAFF
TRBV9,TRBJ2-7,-,TGTGCCAGCAGCGTAGAACTGGGCTTCTCCGAGCAGTACTTC,CASSVELGFSEQYF
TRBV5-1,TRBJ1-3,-,TGCGCCAGCAGCCCCGGGACATTAGGTGGAAACACCATATATTTT,CASSPGTLGGNTIYF
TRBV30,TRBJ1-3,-,TGTGCCTGGAAGGAGATATCTGGAAACACCATATATTTT,CAWKEISGNTIYF
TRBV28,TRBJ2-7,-,TGTGCCAGCAGTTCCCCAGGGGAGACCTACGAGCAGTACTTC,CASSSPGETYEQYF
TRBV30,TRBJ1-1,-,TGTGCCTGGGGGGCAATCGGATTGAACACTGAAGCTTTCTTT,CAWGAIGLNTEAFF
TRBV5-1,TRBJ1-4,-,TGCGCCAGCAGCTTGGGGCAGGGTAGTGAAAAACTGTTTTTT,CASSLGQGSEKLFF
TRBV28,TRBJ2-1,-,TGTGCCAGCAGTCCCGGGGGACCACCGGAGCAGTTCTTC,CASSPGGPPEQFF
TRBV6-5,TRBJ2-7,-,TGTGCCAGCAGCCCAACCGAGAACGAGCAGTACTTC,CASSPTENEQYF